The rows below give T cell receptor beta chains drawn from one sample of a study of T cell clones after liver transplantation. The assay was immunoSEQ multiplex PCR, and TCRdb's table has in-frame clones only and misses some. This sample yields about 50,000 clones, of which approximately 71% are seen a single time; just under 10% belongs to the top ten. The specimen was CD4+ T cells from blood, collected roughly 56 months after liver transplant. The receptors originated from a human patient who received a liver transplant. Some of the T cells might come from the graft donor. CDR3s leave out the opening cysteine and the closing phenylalanine or tryptophan.

V | CDR3
TRBV28 | ASSLMALLFSNQPQH
TRBV7-3 | ASTPLTGIEAF
TRBV6-4 | ASSDVDRSSYNEQF
TRBV6-5 | ASSYSQGNSPLH
TRBV21-1 | ASSKKGMDT
TRBV5-4 | ASSLGGEEGYT
TRBV14 | ASSQFASGVYSYNEQF
TRBV7-3 | ASSLRVQAGNYGYT
TRBV7-2 | ASSLGLAGTDTQY
TRBV6-6 | ASTSGRGGGTDTQY
TRBV9 | ASSVGTGDQNTIY
TRBV15 | ATSRDQGNTIY
TRBV27 | ASSSPGTPVTDTQY
TRBV4-1 | ASSRPQGHEQF
TRBV20-1 | SAPTNEKLF
TRBV28 | ASTGTGENQPQH
TRBV5-6 | ASSLGQGLGSTDTQY
TRBV5-1 | ASSVRGGLDTQY
TRBV6-1 | ASSDAGAALGETQY
TRBV28 | ASSSQPQTGNFDTQY
TRBV5-7 | ASTGRQGENQPQH
TRBV2 | ASSRVEGSGELF
TRBV30 | AWSVREGQPQH
TRBV7-7 | ASSLTDNSYNEQF
TRBV6-5 | ASFQAATDTQY
TRBV6-5 | ASSWGQGRGYGYT
TRBV21-1 | ASSLRGTAGSNQPQH
TRBV2 | ASSVRTGHGELF
TRBV2 | ASTTKRGQGRVYNEQF